Listed below are T cell receptor beta chains from one sample, sequenced in a study of post-analysis software for immune sequencing data. A single record per CDR3 protein comes from TCRdb applying MiXCR to the PCR reads. The sample consists of about 160,000 distinct CDR3 sequences, around 36% of them appearing once. The sample was blood, taken after autologous hematopoietic stem cell transplantation. The source of these receptors is a girl aged 5-17 years with multiple sclerosis. CDR3s include the opening cysteine and the closing phenylalanine or tryptophan. The order of the fields is J gene, clone size, D gene, V gene, CDR3 DNA, CDR3 protein. D genes are given only for firm matches. Expanded clones get a size class; other rows say once, few or many, or leave the size out.

J gene: TRBJ2-5
clone size: .
D gene: .
V gene: TRBV6-6
CDR3 DNA: TGTGCCAGCAGTCCGACAGGGGAGGGAGAGACCCAGTACTTC
CDR3 protein: CASSPTGEGETQYF

J gene: TRBJ1-6
clone size: few
D gene: .
V gene: TRBV6-2/TRBV6-3
CDR3 DNA: TGTGCCAGCAGTTACTCGAAGGATTCACCCCTCCACTTT
CDR3 protein: CASSYSKDSPLHF

J gene: TRBJ1-1
clone size: few
D gene: .
V gene: TRBV13
CDR3 DNA: TGTGCCAGCAGCCGGGGGGAAGTGAACACTGAAGCTTTCTTT
CDR3 protein: CASSRGEVNTEAFF

J gene: TRBJ2-7
clone size: once
D gene: .
V gene: TRBV7-2
CDR3 DNA: TGTGCCAGCAGCTTAGAGTCCGAGCAGTACTTC
CDR3 protein: CASSLESEQYF

J gene: TRBJ2-7
clone size: many
D gene: .
V gene: TRBV5-1
CDR3 DNA: TGCGCCAGCAGCCAGGAGTTGTCGAGAGAGCAGTACTTC
CDR3 protein: CASSQELSREQYF

J gene: TRBJ1-2
clone size: few
D gene: .
V gene: TRBV20-1
CDR3 DNA: TGCAGTGCGAGGCAGGACAACAACTATGGCTACACCTTC
CDR3 protein: CSARQDNNYGYTF

J gene: TRBJ2-3
clone size: few
D gene: TRBD2
V gene: TRBV29-1
CDR3 DNA: TGCAGCGTTGATGGGCGGGAGGGGACAGATACGCAGTATTTT
CDR3 protein: CSVDGREGTDTQYF

J gene: TRBJ2-5
clone size: few
D gene: TRBD2
V gene: TRBV20-1
CDR3 DNA: TGCAGTGCTTACGGAAGAGCGGGAGCGGTTTTAGAGACCCAGTACTTC
CDR3 protein: CSAYGRAGAVLETQYF

J gene: TRBJ2-5
clone size: few
D gene: .
V gene: TRBV6-1
CDR3 DNA: TGTGCCAGCAGTGGGCAAGCTCAAGAGACCCAGTACTTC
CDR3 protein: CASSGQAQETQYF

J gene: TRBJ1-1
clone size: few
D gene: .
V gene: TRBV6-1
CDR3 DNA: TGTGCCAGCAGCAACAGGGAGGAGGGTTATATGAACACTGAAGCTTTCTTT
CDR3 protein: CASSNREEGYMNTEAFF

J gene: TRBJ1-2
clone size: few
D gene: .
V gene: TRBV25-1
CDR3 DNA: TGTGCCAGCAGTGAATTGTACGACTATGGCTACACCTTC
CDR3 protein: CASSELYDYGYTF

J gene: TRBJ2-5
clone size: .
D gene: .
V gene: TRBV7-2
CDR3 DNA: TGTGCCAGCAGCGAACCCCCTTTTCTCCAAGAGACCCAGTACTTC
CDR3 protein: CASSEPPFLQETQYF

J gene: TRBJ2-3
clone size: .
D gene: .
V gene: TRBV9
CDR3 DNA: TGTACCAGCAGCGTACTCTCTGGCACAGATACGCAGTATTTT
CDR3 protein: CTSSVLSGTDTQYF

J gene: TRBJ2-7
clone size: few
D gene: .
V gene: TRBV10-3
CDR3 DNA: TGTGCCATCAGTGGACAGGTGTCGTGGAGCGAGCAGTACTTC
CDR3 protein: CAISGQVSWSEQYF

J gene: TRBJ2-7
clone size: .
D gene: TRBD1
V gene: TRBV6-2/TRBV6-3
CDR3 DNA: TGTGCCAGCAGTCCCGCCCTCGGGACAGAGGACTACGAGCAGTACTTC
CDR3 protein: CASSPALGTEDYEQYF

J gene: TRBJ1-2
clone size: .
D gene: TRBD1
V gene: TRBV10-2
CDR3 DNA: TGCGCCAGCAGTGAGTGGAGGACAGGGCGATCGCTCACTCATGGCTACACCTTC
CDR3 protein: CASSEWRTGRSLTHGYTF

J gene: TRBJ1-2
clone size: .
D gene: .
V gene: TRBV6-5
CDR3 DNA: TGTGCCAGCAGTCCCGGGATTAACTATGGCTACACCTTC
CDR3 protein: CASSPGINYGYTF

J gene: TRBJ2-5
clone size: .
D gene: .
V gene: TRBV28
CDR3 DNA: TGTGCCAGCAGTTTAGGGCAGCAAGAGACCCAGTACTTC
CDR3 protein: CASSLGQQETQYF

J gene: TRBJ1-1
clone size: .
D gene: .
V gene: TRBV29-1
CDR3 DNA: TGCAGCGTTGAAGACAAAATGAACACTGAAGCTTTCTTT
CDR3 protein: CSVEDKMNTEAFF

J gene: TRBJ2-3
clone size: .
D gene: .
V gene: TRBV7-8
CDR3 DNA: TGTGCCAGCAGCTTAGTATCTCGGGGTACGCAGTATTTT
CDR3 protein: CASSLVSRGTQYF

J gene: TRBJ2-1
clone size: few
D gene: .
V gene: TRBV20-1
CDR3 DNA: TGCAGTGCTAGTGGCGTCCTCGGGCTTAACAATGAGCAGTTCTTC
CDR3 protein: CSASGVLGLNNEQFF

J gene: TRBJ2-2
clone size: .
D gene: .
V gene: TRBV10-3
CDR3 DNA: TGTGCCATCAGTGAGTTGCAAGACACCGGGGAGCTGTTTTTT
CDR3 protein: CAISELQDTGELFF

J gene: TRBJ2-7
clone size: .
D gene: .
V gene: TRBV20-1
CDR3 DNA: TGCAGTGCTGGCAGGACAAGCTACGAGCAGTACTTC
CDR3 protein: CSAGRTSYEQYF

J gene: TRBJ2-7
clone size: few
D gene: TRBD1
V gene: TRBV15
CDR3 DNA: TGTGCCACCAGCAGAGATTCCAGGGGGATCTACGAGCAGTACTTC
CDR3 protein: CATSRDSRGIYEQYF

J gene: TRBJ2-7
clone size: many
D gene: TRBD1
V gene: TRBV4-1
CDR3 DNA: TGCGCCAGCAGCCAAGATCCCGGACAGGGGATTCTCGAGCAGTACTTC
CDR3 protein: CASSQDPGQGILEQYF

J gene: TRBJ1-5
clone size: .
D gene: .
V gene: TRBV6-5
CDR3 DNA: TGTGCCAGCAGTTGGGAATGGGGTCAGCCCCAGCATTTT
CDR3 protein: CASSWEWGQPQHF

J gene: TRBJ1-5
clone size: many
D gene: TRBD1
V gene: TRBV30
CDR3 DNA: TGTGCCTGGAGGCCGGTAGGGGGCCGGGATCAGCCCCAGCATTTT
CDR3 protein: CAWRPVGGRDQPQHF

J gene: TRBJ1-2
clone size: .
D gene: .
V gene: TRBV7-9
CDR3 DNA: TGTGCCAGCAGCTTTGATCAGAGCTATGGCTACACCTTC
CDR3 protein: CASSFDQSYGYTF

J gene: TRBJ2-7
clone size: once
D gene: .
V gene: TRBV29-1
CDR3 DNA: TGCAGCGTCGAGATGGGGGCGAGATCATCCTACGAGCAGTACTTC
CDR3 protein: CSVEMGARSSYEQYF

J gene: TRBJ2-7
clone size: .
D gene: TRBD2
V gene: TRBV7-8
CDR3 DNA: TGTGCCAGCAGCTCGACAGGAAAACTAGCGGGAGGGCCCCACGAGCAGTACTTC
CDR3 protein: CASSSTGKLAGGPHEQYF

J gene: TRBJ2-3
clone size: .
D gene: .
V gene: TRBV12-3/TRBV12-4
CDR3 DNA: TGTGCCAGCAGCACTAACAGGGTAAGCGCAGATACGCAGTATTTT
CDR3 protein: CASSTNRVSADTQYF

J gene: TRBJ2-3
clone size: few
D gene: .
V gene: TRBV28
CDR3 DNA: TGTGCCAGCAGTTCCCCTGGAAGGGGGACAGATACGCAGTATTTT
CDR3 protein: CASSSPGRGTDTQYF

J gene: TRBJ2-7
clone size: many
D gene: .
V gene: TRBV4-3
CDR3 DNA: TGCGCCAGCAGCCAAGATGGTGCAGCAGCCGCGTGGGGCGAGCAGTACTTC
CDR3 protein: CASSQDGAAAAWGEQYF

J gene: TRBJ2-3
clone size: once
D gene: TRBD1
V gene: TRBV2
CDR3 DNA: TGTGCCAGCAGTGAAGTGACAGGGAATACAGATACGCAGTATTTT
CDR3 protein: CASSEVTGNTDTQYF

J gene: TRBJ2-1
clone size: .
D gene: .
V gene: TRBV12-3/TRBV12-4
CDR3 DNA: TGTGCCAGCAGTTTTCGGGGATTCGATGAGCAGTTCTTC
CDR3 protein: CASSFRGFDEQFF

J gene: TRBJ2-1
clone size: few
D gene: .
V gene: TRBV10-1
CDR3 DNA: TGCGCCAGCAGTGAGTCCCTAGGTAGCTATGAGCAGTTCTTC
CDR3 protein: CASSESLGSYEQFF

J gene: TRBJ1-2
clone size: .
D gene: TRBD1
V gene: TRBV28
CDR3 DNA: TGTGCCAGCAATAGGGACAGGGTGGACTATGGCTACACCTTC
CDR3 protein: CASNRDRVDYGYTF

J gene: TRBJ2-4
clone size: .
D gene: TRBD2
V gene: TRBV6-6
CDR3 DNA: TGTGCCACCCTGGGCCTAGCGGATTCTCTAGCCAAAAACATTCAGTACTTC
CDR3 protein: CATLGLADSLAKNIQYF

J gene: TRBJ1-2
clone size: .
D gene: .
V gene: TRBV5-1
CDR3 DNA: TGCGCCAGCAGGGGACTTCTACAGGGAGGGAACTATGGCTACACCTTC
CDR3 protein: CASRGLLQGGNYGYTF

J gene: TRBJ2-6
clone size: many
D gene: .
V gene: TRBV6-5
CDR3 DNA: TGTGCCAGCCTGACACAGGGGGCCAACGTCCTGACTTTC
CDR3 protein: CASLTQGANVLTF

J gene: TRBJ2-3
clone size: .
D gene: .
V gene: TRBV6-6
CDR3 DNA: TGTGCCAGCAGCCGGGGACTCAACACAGATACGCAGTATTTT
CDR3 protein: CASSRGLNTDTQYF

J gene: TRBJ2-5
clone size: few
D gene: .
V gene: TRBV20-1
CDR3 DNA: TGCAGTGCTAGACCCGGGACGGAAGAGACCCAGTACTTC
CDR3 protein: CSARPGTEETQYF

J gene: TRBJ2-7
clone size: .
D gene: .
V gene: TRBV29-1
CDR3 DNA: TGCAGCGTTGATCAAACTAGCATGTACAATGAGCAGTACTTC
CDR3 protein: CSVDQTSMYNEQYF

J gene: TRBJ1-2
clone size: .
D gene: TRBD1
V gene: TRBV20-1
CDR3 DNA: TGCAGTGCTAGGACGGGACAGGGGGCGGGCTATGGCTACACCTTC
CDR3 protein: CSARTGQGAGYGYTF

J gene: TRBJ2-7
clone size: .
D gene: TRBD1
V gene: TRBV6-6
CDR3 DNA: TGTGCCAGCAGCCGAGGACAGGGGTTTGATTACGAGCAGTACTTC
CDR3 protein: CASSRGQGFDYEQYF

J gene: TRBJ2-3
clone size: .
D gene: .
V gene: TRBV6-2/TRBV6-3
CDR3 DNA: TGTGCCAGCCGTTTCCAGGGCGCCGAAAAGGAGGATACGCAGTATTTT
CDR3 protein: CASRFQGAEKEDTQYF

J gene: TRBJ1-2
clone size: few
D gene: .
V gene: TRBV9
CDR3 DNA: TGTGCCAGCAGCGTTGGGGGGACCTATGGCTACACCTTC
CDR3 protein: CASSVGGTYGYTF

J gene: TRBJ1-2
clone size: many
D gene: TRBD1
V gene: TRBV5-5
CDR3 DNA: TGTGCCAGCAGCACAGGACAGGGTAAAGGCTACACCTTC
CDR3 protein: CASSTGQGKGYTF

J gene: TRBJ2-1
clone size: .
D gene: .
V gene: TRBV6-4
CDR3 DNA: TGTGCCAGCAGTGAGAAAGTCAACAATGAGCAGTTCTTC
CDR3 protein: CASSEKVNNEQFF

J gene: TRBJ2-5
clone size: .
D gene: TRBD1
V gene: TRBV2
CDR3 DNA: TGTGCCAGCAGTCCCGGGACAGAAGGGGCCCAGTACTTC
CDR3 protein: CASSPGTEGAQYF

J gene: TRBJ2-5
clone size: .
D gene: TRBD2
V gene: TRBV19
CDR3 DNA: TGTGCCAGTAGTATCCCGGGACTAGCGGGAGGACAAGAGACCCAGTACTTC
CDR3 protein: CASSIPGLAGGQETQYF

J gene: TRBJ2-1
clone size: few
D gene: .
V gene: TRBV12-3/TRBV12-4
CDR3 DNA: TGTGCCAGCAGCCCCCAGGGGGCGGGAGGCCATGAGCAGTTCTTC
CDR3 protein: CASSPQGAGGHEQFF

J gene: TRBJ2-7
clone size: many
D gene: .
V gene: TRBV29-1
CDR3 DNA: TGCAGCGTTGAGGGACGGAACTACGAGCAGTACTTC
CDR3 protein: CSVEGRNYEQYF

J gene: TRBJ2-7
clone size: few
D gene: .
V gene: TRBV7-8
CDR3 DNA: TGTGCCAGCAGCTTACAGGACCACGAGCAGTACTTC
CDR3 protein: CASSLQDHEQYF

J gene: TRBJ2-1
clone size: .
D gene: TRBD2
V gene: TRBV27
CDR3 DNA: TGTGCCAGCACCTCAGGGACTAGCGGATACAATGAGCAGTTCTTC
CDR3 protein: CASTSGTSGYNEQFF

J gene: TRBJ2-7
clone size: .
D gene: .
V gene: TRBV12-3/TRBV12-4
CDR3 DNA: TGTGCCAGCAGTCCCGATGGGGCGGGATACGAGCAGTACTTC
CDR3 protein: CASSPDGAGYEQYF

J gene: TRBJ1-5
clone size: few
D gene: TRBD1
V gene: TRBV24-1
CDR3 DNA: TGTGCCACCAGTGCCGCCGGGACAGGGGTAGGTCAGCCCCAGCATTTT
CDR3 protein: CATSAAGTGVGQPQHF

J gene: TRBJ1-6
clone size: many
D gene: .
V gene: TRBV7-9
CDR3 DNA: TGTGCCAGCCAAATAAATAATGATAATTCACCCCTCCACTTT
CDR3 protein: CASQINNDNSPLHF

J gene: TRBJ2-3
clone size: few
D gene: TRBD2
V gene: TRBV20-1
CDR3 DNA: TGCAGTGCTAGAGATCTCGGGCTAGCGGGAGGGACAGATACGCAGTATTTT
CDR3 protein: CSARDLGLAGGTDTQYF

J gene: TRBJ1-2
clone size: few
D gene: .
V gene: TRBV5-6
CDR3 DNA: TGTGCCAGCAGCCTGCTAACTCTAACAGGGACATACTATGGCTACACCTTC
CDR3 protein: CASSLLTLTGTYYGYTF